A single T cell receptor beta chain is shown here with its context. Its antigen is not yet known. One base away there is no much larger clone; base qualities are not given. The sample's time point label, decoded: baseline before first vaccination. The treatment or condition label here, explained by the study, means: meningococcal conjugate vaccine given as trial control. Vaccinee samples were obtained from the UK trials COV001 and COV002, which included a single-blind randomized controlled phase 2/3 trial of AZD1222 (ChAdOx1 nCoV-19) in healthy adults. For TCRbeta chain sequencing, PBMC samples from trial participants were taken at day 0 and at day 28 after the second dose. The data derive from a study of T cell responses to AZD1222 COVID-19 vaccine (dated by TCRdb to the early 2020s). For the study in its entirety: A total of 230 to 250 trial participants underwent TCR sequencing, of whom around 210 had received two doses of AZD1222 and about 25 had received two doses of the MenACWY control vaccine. Trial participants were enrolled by age into subgroups of 18-55, 56-69 and 70-plus years, and roughly 150, 30 and 60 TCR-sequenced participants, respectively, were included in these subgroups. Paper-wide results and their limitations: After two AZD1222 doses, both the breadth and the depth of spike-specific TCRs were significantly higher than at day 0 and than in MenACWY recipients. Participants were mostly white British, with more females than males. The authors suggested clonal diversity may have been underestimated. Epitopes outside the regions mutated in the B.1.351 and B.1.1.7 variants were reportedly recognized by nearly half of the unique spike-specific TCRs. Because no samples from the day 14 peak response were available, repertoires could be characterized only after the peak T cell response. CD4 TCRs associated with the vaccine covered the entire spike protein, and the dominant responses were in regions 160-218 and 743-854. Only five or six AZD1222 recipients were SARS-CoV-2 seropositive at baseline, limiting conclusions about previously exposed vaccinees. In the small 56-69-year group, the increase in depth fell short of significance, most likely because of low power.

V gives up 3 bases and J gives up 6 bases, and the segment between their germline ends measures 12 bases. The CDR3 runs 14 amino acids, cysteine and phenylalanine included. The sequence is cut down to CDR3 DNA, 42 bases in frame from base 1. CDR1 and CDR2 are drawn from the germline V gene (reference sequence): MNHEY, SMNVEV. The CDR3 regions of human TCRbeta chains were analyzed by immunosequencing. On the authors' methods: Repertoire TCRs were checked for matches against a reference library of SARS-CoV-2-specific TCRs that had been generated using the MIRA antigen-specificity platform. Breadth was defined as the fraction of unique TCRs that were SARS-CoV-2-associated. Depth was defined as the fraction of total T cells that were SARS-CoV-2-associated. Using the MIRA data, each spike-specific TCR was assigned both to the spike region to which the TCR was reactive and to a CD4 or CD8 class. Log10-transformed breadth and depth values were compared by one-way ANOVA with Sidak's multiple comparisons tests. Entries here come from immuneACCESS through TCRdb and include only in-frame sequences with V and J called. Some clones fail to appear in such tables; in the studies checked, an unresolved V gene covers under half of the shortfall, and the cause of the remainder is unknown. The D gene and trimming were derived from the DNA, and the V and J assignments and clone size from that table. The sample table shows about 130,000 clones, and about 90% are seen once. The ten largest clones represent around 4.5% of the sample.

This sequence uses TRBV27 and TRBJ2-1, with no confident D gene call. Sample: peripheral blood, taken on day 0 of MenACWY control vaccination. The receptor comes from an adult in good health. The CDR3 is CASSFIGLSNEQFF. The sequenced DNA is TGTGCCAGCAGTTTTATCGGTCTCAGCAATGAGCAGTTCTTC.